The clone carrying this T cell receptor beta chain was counted between two and nine times. The source of the sample is a study of blood T cell repertoires in COVID-19. The wider study: PBMCs, B-cell-depleted T cells, or T cells were the source of the cDNA or gDNA that made up the material.

This CDR3 region has 12 residues. With 1 base removed from V and 6 bases from J, the gap between germline ends came to 9 bases. Germline CDR1 GTSNPN, CDR2 SVGIG (reference sequence). Authors' data handling: Reference gene primer amplification yielded estimated nucleated cell counts. This table comes from immunoSEQ multiplex PCR, and its TCRdb copy is limited to in-frame clones, with some not included. The V and J calls and the clone size are those of that table, but D and trimming were determined from the DNA. This table holds about 260,000 clones, 80% to 90% found once. Sequenced: peripheral blood. The receptor's source is a woman in her 40s with acute or convalescent COVID-19. This rearrangement joins TRBV30 to TRBJ1-2; no firm D call. CDR3 nucleotides: TGTGCCTGGAGTGGGGCAATTAATGGCTACACCTTC. Protein product: CAWSGAINGYTF.